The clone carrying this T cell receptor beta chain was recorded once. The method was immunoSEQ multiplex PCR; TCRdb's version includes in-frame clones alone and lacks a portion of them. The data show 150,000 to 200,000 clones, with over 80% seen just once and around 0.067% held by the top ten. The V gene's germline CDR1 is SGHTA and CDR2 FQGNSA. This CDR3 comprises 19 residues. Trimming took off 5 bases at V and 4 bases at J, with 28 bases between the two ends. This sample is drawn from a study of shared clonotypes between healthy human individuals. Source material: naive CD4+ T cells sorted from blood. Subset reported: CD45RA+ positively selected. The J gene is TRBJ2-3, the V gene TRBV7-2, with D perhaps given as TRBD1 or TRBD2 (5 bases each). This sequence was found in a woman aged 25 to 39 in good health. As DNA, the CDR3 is TGTGCCAGCAGCCTATTTATCGTATGGGACCCGACAGAGGCAGATACGCAGTATTTT. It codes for CASSLFIVWDPTEADTQYF.